This note documents a single T cell receptor beta chain sequence. This specimen comes from a study of blood T cell repertoires in COVID-19. The protocol was immunoSEQ multiplex PCR, while the TCRdb copy is restricted to in-frame clones and leaves out a portion. Of 30,000 or so clones listed, around 90% are singletons. Trimming removed 5 bases from V and 9 bases from J, with 13 bases in between. Looked up from germline, CDR1 is SEHNR and CDR2 is FQNEAQ (reference sequence). The CDR3 extends over 12 amino acids. Sequencing used peripheral blood. This TCR was recovered from a human donor in a cohort sampled during active COVID-19. The chain is built from TRBV7-9 and TRBJ1-2; D remains ambiguous. CDR3 in DNA: TGTGCCAGCAGCCCTCCCCCCCCTAGCTACACCTTC. It specifies CASSPPPPSYTF.